This T cell receptor (beta chain) is from a study of regulatory T cells in long-lasting Graves disease. Findings and caveats of the study: Persistent Graves' disease cases displayed lower TCR diversity than newly diagnosed ones.

As to time point: newly diagnosed GD, antithyroid drugs for less than 3 months. PBMC RNA was the source of the TCR library. This clonotype was picked up a small number of times. Its specificity is not known. Assembly of TCR beta libraries relied on iRepertoire HTBI primers together with Arm-PCR of CDR3 regions. Each CDR3 protein gets one entry after TCRdb re-called the multiplex PCR reads with MiXCR. The sample holds a few hundred thousand distinct CDR3 sequences, 13% seen once. V was clipped by 0 bases and J by 2 bases, with 10 bases between them. CDR1 KGHSH and CDR2 LQKENI come from the germline V gene. The CDR3 loop spans 15 amino acids. The data were also submitted as part of a second study, on T cells in Graves' hyperthyroidism and ophthalmopathy. As reported in that work: Appearing also in blood were most of the thyroid clonotypes expanded above 0.001.

The receptor comes from a man in his thirties or forties with Graves disease. The genes are TRBV18 and TRBJ1-2; D not certain. The specimen comprised peripheral blood mononuclear cells (PBMCs), sampled at new diagnosis, from a patient treated with antithyroid drugs. CDR3 in amino acids: CASSPPLVLNYGYTF. The CDR3, as DNA: TGTGCCAGCTCACCACCGTTGGTCCTCAACTATGGCTACACCTTC.